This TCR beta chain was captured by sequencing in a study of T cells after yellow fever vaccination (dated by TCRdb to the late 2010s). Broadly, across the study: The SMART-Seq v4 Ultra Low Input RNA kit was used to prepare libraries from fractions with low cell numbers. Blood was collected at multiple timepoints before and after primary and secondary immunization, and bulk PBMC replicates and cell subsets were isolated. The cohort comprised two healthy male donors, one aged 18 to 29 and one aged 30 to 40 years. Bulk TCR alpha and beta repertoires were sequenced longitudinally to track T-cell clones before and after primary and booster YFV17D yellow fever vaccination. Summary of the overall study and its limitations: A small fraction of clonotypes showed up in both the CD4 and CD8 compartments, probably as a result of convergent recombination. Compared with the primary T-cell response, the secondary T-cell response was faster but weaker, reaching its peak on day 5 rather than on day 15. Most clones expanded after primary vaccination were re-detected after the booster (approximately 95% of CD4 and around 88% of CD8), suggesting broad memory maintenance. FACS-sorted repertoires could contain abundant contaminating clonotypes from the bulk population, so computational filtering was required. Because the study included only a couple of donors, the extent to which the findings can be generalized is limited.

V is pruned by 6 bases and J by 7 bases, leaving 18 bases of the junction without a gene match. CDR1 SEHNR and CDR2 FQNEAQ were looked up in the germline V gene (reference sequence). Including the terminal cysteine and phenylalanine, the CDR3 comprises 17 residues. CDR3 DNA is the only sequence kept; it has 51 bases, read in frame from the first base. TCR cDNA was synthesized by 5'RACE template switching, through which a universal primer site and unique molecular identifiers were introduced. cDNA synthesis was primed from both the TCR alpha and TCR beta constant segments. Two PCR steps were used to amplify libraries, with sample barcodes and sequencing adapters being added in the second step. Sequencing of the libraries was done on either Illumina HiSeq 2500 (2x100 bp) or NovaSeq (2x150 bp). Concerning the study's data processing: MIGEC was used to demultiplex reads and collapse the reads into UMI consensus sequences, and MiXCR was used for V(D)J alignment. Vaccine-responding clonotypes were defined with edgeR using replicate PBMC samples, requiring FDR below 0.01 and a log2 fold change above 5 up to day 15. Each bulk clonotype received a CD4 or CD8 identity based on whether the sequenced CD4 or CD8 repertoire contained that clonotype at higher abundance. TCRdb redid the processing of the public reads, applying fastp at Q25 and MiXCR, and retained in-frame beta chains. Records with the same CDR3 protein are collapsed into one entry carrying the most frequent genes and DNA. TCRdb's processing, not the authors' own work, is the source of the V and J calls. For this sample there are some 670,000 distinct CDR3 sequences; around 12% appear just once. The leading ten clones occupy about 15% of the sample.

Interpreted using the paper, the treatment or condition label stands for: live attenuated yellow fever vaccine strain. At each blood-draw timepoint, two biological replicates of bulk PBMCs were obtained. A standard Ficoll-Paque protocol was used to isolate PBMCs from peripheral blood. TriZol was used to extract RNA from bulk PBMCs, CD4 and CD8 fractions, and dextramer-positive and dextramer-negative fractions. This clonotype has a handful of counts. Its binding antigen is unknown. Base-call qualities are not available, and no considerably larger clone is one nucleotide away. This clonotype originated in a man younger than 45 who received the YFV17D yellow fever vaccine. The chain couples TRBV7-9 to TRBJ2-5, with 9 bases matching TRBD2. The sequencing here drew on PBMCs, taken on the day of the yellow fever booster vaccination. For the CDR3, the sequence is CASSPSSGIGGLGTQYF. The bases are TGTGCCAGCAGTCCCTCTAGCGGGATAGGGGGTCTGGGGACCCAGTACTTC. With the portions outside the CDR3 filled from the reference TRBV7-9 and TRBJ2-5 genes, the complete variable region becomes DTGVSQNPRHKITKRGQNVTFRCDPISEHNRLYWYRQTLGQGPEFLTYFQNEAQLEKSRLLSDRFSAERPKGSFSTLEIQRTEQGDSAMYLCASSPSSGIGGLGTQYFGPGTRLLVL.